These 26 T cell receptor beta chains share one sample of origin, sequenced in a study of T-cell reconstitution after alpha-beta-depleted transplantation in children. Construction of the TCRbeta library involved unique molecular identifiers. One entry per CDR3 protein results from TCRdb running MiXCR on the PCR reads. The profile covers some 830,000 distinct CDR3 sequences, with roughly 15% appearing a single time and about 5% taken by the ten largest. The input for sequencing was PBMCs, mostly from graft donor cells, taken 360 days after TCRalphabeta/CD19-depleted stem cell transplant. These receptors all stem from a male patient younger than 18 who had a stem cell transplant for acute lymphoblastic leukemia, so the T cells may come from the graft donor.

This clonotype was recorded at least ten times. CDR3 nucleotides: TGCGCCAGCAGCTTGACTAGTAAAGAGACCCAGTACTTC. It encodes CASSLTSKETQYF. The genes are TRBV5-1 and TRBJ2-5; weak D call: TRBD2 (5 bases). Germline loops: CDR1 SGHRS, CDR2 YFSETQ. V dropped 1 base and J dropped 3 bases, with 7 bases sitting between them. The CDR3 runs to 13 residues.

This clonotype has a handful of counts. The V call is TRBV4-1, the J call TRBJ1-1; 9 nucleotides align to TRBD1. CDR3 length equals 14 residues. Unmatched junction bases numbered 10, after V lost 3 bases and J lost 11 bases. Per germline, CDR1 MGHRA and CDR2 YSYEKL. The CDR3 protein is CASSHHIDRGEAFF. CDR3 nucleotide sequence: TGCGCCAGCAGCCACCATATCGACAGGGGGGAGGCTTTCTTT.

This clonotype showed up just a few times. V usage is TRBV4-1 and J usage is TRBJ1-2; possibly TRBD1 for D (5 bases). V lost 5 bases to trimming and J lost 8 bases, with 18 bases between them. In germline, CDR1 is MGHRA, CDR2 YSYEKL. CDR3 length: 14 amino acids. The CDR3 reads CASSGAFRGGGYTF. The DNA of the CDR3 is TGCGCCAGCAGCGGGGCCTTTCGTGGGGGGGGCTACACCTTC.

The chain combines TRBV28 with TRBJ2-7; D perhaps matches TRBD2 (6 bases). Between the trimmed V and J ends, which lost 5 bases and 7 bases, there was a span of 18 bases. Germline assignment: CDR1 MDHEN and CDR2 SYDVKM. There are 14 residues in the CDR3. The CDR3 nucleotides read TGTGCCAGCAGTCTTAGCGGAGCTGCTGGGGAGCAGTACTTC. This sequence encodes CASSLSGAAGEQYF.

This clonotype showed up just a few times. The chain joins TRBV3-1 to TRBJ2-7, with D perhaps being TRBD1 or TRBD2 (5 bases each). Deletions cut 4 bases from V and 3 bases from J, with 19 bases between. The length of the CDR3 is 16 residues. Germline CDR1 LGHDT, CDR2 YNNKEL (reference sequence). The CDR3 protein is CASSRQGRRGVYEQYF. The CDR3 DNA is TGTGCCAGCAGCCGCCAGGGACGCCGAGGGGTCTACGAGCAGTACTTC.

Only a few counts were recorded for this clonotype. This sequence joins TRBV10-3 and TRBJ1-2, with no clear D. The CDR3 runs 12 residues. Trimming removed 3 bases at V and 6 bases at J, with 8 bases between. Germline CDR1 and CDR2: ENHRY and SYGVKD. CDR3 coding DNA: TGTGCCATCAGTGATCGGGCCGATGGCTACACCTTC. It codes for CAISDRADGYTF.

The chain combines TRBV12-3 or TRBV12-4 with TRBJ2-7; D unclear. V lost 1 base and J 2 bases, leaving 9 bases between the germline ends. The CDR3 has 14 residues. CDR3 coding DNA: TGTGCCAGCAGTTTAGGCCCCACAGCCTACGAGCAGTACTTC. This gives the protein CASSLGPTAYEQYF.

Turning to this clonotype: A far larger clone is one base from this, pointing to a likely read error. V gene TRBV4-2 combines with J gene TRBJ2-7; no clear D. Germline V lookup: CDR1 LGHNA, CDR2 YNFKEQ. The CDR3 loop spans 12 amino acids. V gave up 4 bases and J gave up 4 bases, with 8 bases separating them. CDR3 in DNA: TGTGCCAGCAGCCTGAGTACGTACGAGCAGTACGTC. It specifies CASSLSTYEQYV.

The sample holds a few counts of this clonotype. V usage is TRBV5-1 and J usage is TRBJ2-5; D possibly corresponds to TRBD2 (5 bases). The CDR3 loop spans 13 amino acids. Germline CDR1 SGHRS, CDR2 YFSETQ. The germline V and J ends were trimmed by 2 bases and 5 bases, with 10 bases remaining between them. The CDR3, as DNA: TGCGCCAGCAGCTTCGGAGCGGCCGAGACCCAGTACTTC. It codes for CASSFGAAETQYF.

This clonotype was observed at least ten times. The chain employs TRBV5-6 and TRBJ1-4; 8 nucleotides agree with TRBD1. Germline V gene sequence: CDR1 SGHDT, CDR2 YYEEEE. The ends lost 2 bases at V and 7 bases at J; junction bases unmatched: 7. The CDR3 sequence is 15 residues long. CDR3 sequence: CASSFLGQGREKLFF. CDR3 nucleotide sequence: TGTGCCAGCAGCTTCCTCGGACAGGGCCGTGAAAAACTGTTTTTT.

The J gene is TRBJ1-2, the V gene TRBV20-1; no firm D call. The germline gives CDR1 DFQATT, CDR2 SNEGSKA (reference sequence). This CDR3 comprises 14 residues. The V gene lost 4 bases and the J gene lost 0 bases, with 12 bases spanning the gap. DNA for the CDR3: TGCAGTGCTAATGGCCGACTTTCTAACTATGGCTACACCTTC. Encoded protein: CSANGRLSNYGYTF.

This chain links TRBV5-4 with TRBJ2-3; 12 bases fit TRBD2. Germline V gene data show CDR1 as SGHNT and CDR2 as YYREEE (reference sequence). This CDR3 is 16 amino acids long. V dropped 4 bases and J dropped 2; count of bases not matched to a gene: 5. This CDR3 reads CASSQGLAGNTDTQYF. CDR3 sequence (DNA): TGTGCCAGCAGCCAAGGACTAGCGGGAAACACAGATACGCAGTATTTT.

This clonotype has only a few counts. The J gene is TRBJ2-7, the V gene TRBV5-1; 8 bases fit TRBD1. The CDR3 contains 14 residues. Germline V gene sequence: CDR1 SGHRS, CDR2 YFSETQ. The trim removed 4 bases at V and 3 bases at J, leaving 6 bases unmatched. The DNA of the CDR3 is TGCGCCAGCAGCCCGGGACAGGCCGACTACGAGCAGTACTTC. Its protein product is CASSPGQADYEQYF.

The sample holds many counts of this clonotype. CDR3 residues: CASSLETPWDEQYF. The DNA of the CDR3 is TGTGCCAGCAGCTTAGAGACCCCCTGGGACGAGCAGTACTTC. The chain recombines TRBV11-2 with TRBJ2-7; D unclear. The CDR3 runs to 14 residues. Trimming took 0 bases from V and 5 from J, leaving 11 bases between them. Germline CDR1 and CDR2: SGHAT and FQNNGV.

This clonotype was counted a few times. For the CDR3, the DNA is TGTGCCAGCAGCCAACTCACCTCGCTCTACGAGCAGTACTTC. Translating gives CASSQLTSLYEQYF. The chain recombines TRBV4-2 with TRBJ2-7, with no clear D. CDR3 length: 14 amino acids. Trimming left V 2 bases short and J 3 bases short, with 11 bases between. Germline V gene sequence: CDR1 LGHNA, CDR2 YNFKEQ.

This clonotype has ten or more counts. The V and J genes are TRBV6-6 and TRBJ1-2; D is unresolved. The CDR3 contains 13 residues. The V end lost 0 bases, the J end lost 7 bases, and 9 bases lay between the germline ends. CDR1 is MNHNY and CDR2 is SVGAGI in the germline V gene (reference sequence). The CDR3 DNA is TGTGCCAGCAGTTACTCGAGAGGGTTTGGCTACACCTTC. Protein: CASSYSRGFGYTF.

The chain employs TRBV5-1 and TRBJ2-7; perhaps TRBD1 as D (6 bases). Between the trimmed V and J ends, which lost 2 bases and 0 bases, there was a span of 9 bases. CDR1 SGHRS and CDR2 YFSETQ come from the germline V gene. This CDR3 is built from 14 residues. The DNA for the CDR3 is TGCGCCAGCAGCTTAGGACAGCGCTCCTACGAGCAGTACTTC. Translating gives CASSLGQRSYEQYF.

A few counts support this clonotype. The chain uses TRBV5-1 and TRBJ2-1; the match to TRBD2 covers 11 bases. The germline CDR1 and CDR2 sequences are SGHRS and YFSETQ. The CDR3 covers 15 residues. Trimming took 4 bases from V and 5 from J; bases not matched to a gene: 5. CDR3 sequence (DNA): TGCGCCAGCAGCATATGGACTAGCGGGCACAATGAGCAGTTCTTC. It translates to CASSIWTSGHNEQFF.

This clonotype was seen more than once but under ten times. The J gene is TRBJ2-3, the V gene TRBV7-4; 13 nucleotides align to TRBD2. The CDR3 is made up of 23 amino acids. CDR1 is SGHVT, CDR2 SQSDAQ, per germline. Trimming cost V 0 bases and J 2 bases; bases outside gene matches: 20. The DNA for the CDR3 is TGTGCCAGCAGCTTAGCCGGACGGCCTGGACTAGCGGGAGCCATAAACTCCACAGATACGCAGTATTTT. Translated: CASSLAGRPGLAGAINSTDTQYF.

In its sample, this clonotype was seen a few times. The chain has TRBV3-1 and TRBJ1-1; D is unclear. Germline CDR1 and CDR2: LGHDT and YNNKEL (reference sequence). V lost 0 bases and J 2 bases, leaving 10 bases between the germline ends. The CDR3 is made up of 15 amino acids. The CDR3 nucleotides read TGTGCCAGCAGCCAAGATCCGGGAGTCAACACTGAAGCTTTCTTT. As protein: CASSQDPGVNTEAFF.

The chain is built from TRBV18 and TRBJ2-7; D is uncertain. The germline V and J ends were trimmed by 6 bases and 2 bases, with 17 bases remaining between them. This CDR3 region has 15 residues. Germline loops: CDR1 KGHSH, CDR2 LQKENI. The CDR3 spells CASSALWTDPYEQYF. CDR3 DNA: TGTGCCAGCTCCGCACTTTGGACGGATCCCTACGAGCAGTACTTC.

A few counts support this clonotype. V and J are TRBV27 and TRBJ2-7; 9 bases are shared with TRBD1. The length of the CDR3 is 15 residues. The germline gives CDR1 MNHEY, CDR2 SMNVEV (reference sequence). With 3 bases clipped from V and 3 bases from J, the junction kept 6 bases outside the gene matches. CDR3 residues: CASSFGGQGSYEQYF. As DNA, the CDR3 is TGTGCCAGCAGTTTTGGGGGACAGGGTAGCTACGAGCAGTACTTC.

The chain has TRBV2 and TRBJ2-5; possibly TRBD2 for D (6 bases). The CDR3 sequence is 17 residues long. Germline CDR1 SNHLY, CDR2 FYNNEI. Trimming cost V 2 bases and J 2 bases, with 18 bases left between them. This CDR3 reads CASSEFVGTGYQETQYF. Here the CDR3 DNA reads TGTGCCAGCAGTGAATTCGTAGGGACTGGGTATCAAGAGACCCAGTACTTC.

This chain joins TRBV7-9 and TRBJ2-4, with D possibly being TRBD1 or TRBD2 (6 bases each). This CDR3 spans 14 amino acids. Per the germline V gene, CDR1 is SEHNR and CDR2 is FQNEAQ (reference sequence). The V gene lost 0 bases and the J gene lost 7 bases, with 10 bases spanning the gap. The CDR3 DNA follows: TGTGCCAGCAGCTTAGCGGGGGGCAGGAACATTCAGTACTTC. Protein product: CASSLAGGRNIQYF.

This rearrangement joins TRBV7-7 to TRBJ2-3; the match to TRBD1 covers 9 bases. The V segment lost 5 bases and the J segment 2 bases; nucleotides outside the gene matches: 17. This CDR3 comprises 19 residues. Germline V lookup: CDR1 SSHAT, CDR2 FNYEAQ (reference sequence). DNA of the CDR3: TGTGCCAGCAGCCCCCTCGGGACAGGGCATGACTCTGCCACAGATACGCAGTATTTT. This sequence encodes CASSPLGTGHDSATDTQYF.

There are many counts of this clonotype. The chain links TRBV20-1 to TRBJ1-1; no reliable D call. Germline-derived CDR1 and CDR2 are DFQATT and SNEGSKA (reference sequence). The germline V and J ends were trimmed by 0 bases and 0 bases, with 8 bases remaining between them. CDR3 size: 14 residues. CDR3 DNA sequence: TGCAGTGCTAGAGATGACGGTTTGAACACTGAAGCTTTCTTT. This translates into CSARDDGLNTEAFF.